These 30 T cell receptor beta chains came from one sample sequenced in a study of TIL therapy for anti-PD-1-resistant metastatic lung cancer. Noted time point: pre-treatment sample, taken before nivolumab and TIL therapy. The immunoSEQ assay was v3. Assay used: immunoSEQ multiplex PCR; TCRdb lists only in-frame clones, some missing. The sample yields about 19,000 clones, about 80% seen once. The sequenced sample was blood, obtained at baseline. These receptors originate from a person aged 30 to 80 with non-small cell lung cancer.

This chain connects TRBV5-1 to TRBJ1-3; 8 bases agree with TRBD1. Germline-derived CDR1 and CDR2 are SGHRS and YFSETQ. The CDR3 extends over 17 amino acids. The V segment lost 0 bases and the J segment 4 bases; nucleotides outside the gene matches: 9. The CDR3 region has the DNA TGCGCCAGCAGCTTGGCCTTGGGGCAGGGGGCCGGAAACACCATATATTTT. It translates to CASSLALGQGAGNTIYF. The complete variable domain, with remaining parts taken from reference TRBV5-1 and TRBJ1-3, reads KAGVTQTPRYLIKTRGQQVTLSCSPISGHRSVSWYQQTPGQGLQFLFEYFSETQRNKGNFPGRFSGRQFSNSRSEMNVSTLELGDSALYLCASSLALGQGAGNTIYFGEGSWLTVV.

V is TRBV3-1 (or the pseudogene TRBV3-2) and J is TRBJ2-7, with D hard to call. Per the germline V gene, CDR1 is LGHDT and CDR2 is YNNKEL (reference sequence). Trimming removed 2 bases from V and 6 bases from J, with 11 bases in between. The CDR3 has 13 amino acids. CDR3 DNA: TGTGCCAGCAGCCAATCGTTAGGTAGCGAGCAGTACTTC. Translation gives CASSQSLGSEQYF.

This chain uses TRBV6-2 or TRBV6-3 with TRBJ2-7; D call uncertain. The ends were cut back, 6 bases at V and 3 bases at J, with 15 bases in the middle. The germline gives CDR1 MNHEY, CDR2 SVGEGT. This CDR3 has 14 amino acids. CDR3 region: CASSRKGVNYEQYF. CDR3 DNA: TGTGCCAGCAGCCGCAAGGGTGTCAACTACGAGCAGTACTTC.

The chain is built from TRBV28 and TRBJ2-5, with D maybe TRBD2 (6 bases). V lost 4 bases to trimming and J lost 5 bases, with 23 bases between them. CDR1 is MDHEN, CDR2 SYDVKM, per germline. The CDR3 sequence is 17 residues long. CDR3 in DNA: TGTGCCAGCAGTTCCTTTCTAGCGTTAGGAGGTGGGGAGACCCAGTACTTC. This translates into CASSSFLALGGGETQYF. The whole variable domain, filled in from reference TRBV28 and TRBJ2-5, reads DVKVTQSSRYLVKRTGEKVFLECVQDMDHENMFWYRQDPGLGLRLIYFSYDVKMKEKGDIPEGYSVSREKKERFSLILESASTNQTSMYLCASSSFLALGGGETQYFGPGTRLLVL.

The chain couples TRBV19 to TRBJ1-5; D is possibly TRBD1 (5 bases). This CDR3 region has 12 residues. The V gene lost 7 bases and the J gene lost 2 bases, with 6 bases spanning the gap. The V gene's germline CDR1 is LNHDA and CDR2 SQIVND (reference sequence). The DNA for the CDR3 is TGTGCCAGTACACAGGGCAATCAGCCCCAGCATTTT. Amino acid sequence: CASTQGNQPQHF.

This chain joins TRBV24-1 and TRBJ2-7, with 7 nucleotides matching TRBD2. With V trimmed by 3 bases and J by 5 bases, 3 bases remained unmatched. Germline V gives CDR1 KGHDR, CDR2 SFDVKD. This CDR3 comprises 13 residues. The CDR3 sequence: CATSDRLADEQYF. The CDR3 DNA reads TGTGCCACCAGTGATCGACTAGCTGACGAGCAGTACTTC.

The chain joins TRBV14 to TRBJ2-7; D uncertain. Germline V gene data show CDR1 as SGHDN and CDR2 as FVKESK. There are 14 residues in the CDR3. Trimming pared 0 bases from V and 2 bases from J, leaving 8 bases between. The CDR3 is CASSQEIRPYEQYF. CDR3 DNA: TGTGCCAGCAGCCAAGAGATACGACCCTACGAGCAGTACTTC. The variable domain in full, with the rest retrieved from reference TRBV14 and TRBJ2-7, is EAGVTQFPSHSVIEKGQTVTLRCDPISGHDNLYWYRRVMGKEIKFLLHFVKESKQDESGMPNNRFLAERTGGTYSTLKVQPAELEDSGVYFCASSQEIRPYEQYFGPGTRLTVT.

The V gene is TRBV3-1 (or the pseudogene TRBV3-2), the J gene TRBJ2-7; D is possibly TRBD1 or TRBD2 (5 bases each). This CDR3 has 14 residues. Between the trimmed V and J ends, which lost 4 bases and 9 bases, there was a span of 19 bases. The germline V gene has CDR1 LGHDT and CDR2 YNNKEL (reference sequence). The CDR3 loop reads CASSPWGSDPGQYF. In DNA, the CDR3 is TGTGCCAGCAGCCCCTGGGGGTCCGACCCAGGGCAGTACTTC.

The chain uses TRBV11-3 and TRBJ2-3; maybe TRBD2 (6 bases). Germline CDR1 is SGHNT and CDR2 is YENEEA. V dropped 5 bases and J dropped 6 bases, with 12 bases sitting between them. The CDR3 contains 13 residues. CDR3: CASSPPAGDTQYF. For the CDR3, the DNA is TGTGCCAGCAGCCCACCCGCGGGGGATACGCAGTATTTT. The variable domain in full, with the rest retrieved from reference TRBV11-3 and TRBJ2-3, is EAGVVQSPRYKIIEKKQPVAFWCNPISGHNTLYWYLQNLGQGPELLIRYENEEAVDDSQLPKDRFSAERLKGVDSTLKIQPAELGDSAVYLCASSPPAGDTQYFGPGTRLTVL.

This rearrangement joins TRBV18 to TRBJ2-7, with 8 bases that match TRBD2. CDR1 and CDR2 (germline): KGHSH, LQKENI. V shed 3 bases and J 2 bases; nucleotides not matched to a gene: 6. CDR3 length: 15 residues. DNA for the CDR3: TGTGCCAGCTCACCTTCGCCTAGCGGGCCCTACGAGCAGTACTTC. This sequence encodes CASSPSPSGPYEQYF.

This chain uses TRBV28 with TRBJ2-1; TRBD2 is a possible D gene (6 bases). Germline-derived CDR1 and CDR2 are MDHEN and SYDVKM. The CDR3 consists of 13 residues. V gave up 3 bases and J gave up 11 bases, with 14 bases separating them. CDR3 in DNA: TGTGCCAGCAGTTTGAGGAGTGGACTACAGCAGTTCTTC. It is translated as CASSLRSGLQQFF.

The rearrangement links TRBV7-9 to TRBJ1-1; the D is unclear. V lost 6 bases, J lost 2 bases, and 13 bases lay in between. Germline CDR1 and CDR2: SEHNR and FQNEAQ (reference sequence). This CDR3 contains 14 residues. The CDR3 loop reads CASSAKGGNTEAFF. The CDR3, as DNA: TGTGCCAGCAGTGCCAAAGGCGGCAACACTGAAGCTTTCTTT.

The chain recombines TRBV30 with TRBJ2-7; 8 nucleotides line up with TRBD2. J lost 6 bases, V lost 5 bases, and 12 bases had no gene match. CDR3 size: 14 residues. From germline, CDR1 is GTSNPN and CDR2 SVGIG (reference sequence). The CDR3 spells CAWVEGTRQGEQYF. DNA of the CDR3: TGTGCCTGGGTGGAGGGGACTAGGCAAGGCGAGCAGTACTTC.

This clone was recorded a few times. This chain connects TRBV5-4 to TRBJ2-1, with a possible D match to TRBD1 (6 bases). The length of the CDR3 is 16 residues. Trimming stripped 1 base from V and 4 bases from J, with 15 bases between. Germline-derived CDR1 and CDR2 are SGHNT and YYREEE (reference sequence). CDR3 sequence: CASSLRSGHSYNEQFF. The CDR3 bases are TGTGCCAGCAGCTTGAGGTCGGGACACTCGTACAATGAGCAGTTCTTC.

This chain links TRBV5-1 with TRBJ2-1; 9 nucleotides agree with TRBD2. The trim removed 6 bases at V and 12 bases at J, leaving 13 bases unmatched. The CDR3 totals 14 residues. Germline lookup yields CDR1 SGHRS and CDR2 YFSETQ. DNA of the CDR3: TGCGCCAGCACTCCCGGGACTAGCTCTAGGGCGCAGTTCTTC. This sequence encodes CASTPGTSSRAQFF.

Here the CDR3 DNA reads TGTGCCAGTAAAAAGACCGCGGCTCAGCCCCAGCATTTT. Protein: CASKKTAAQPQHF. The genes are TRBV19 and TRBJ1-5; D remains ambiguous. There are 13 residues in the CDR3. The germline V gene encodes CDR1 LNHDA and CDR2 SQIVND (reference sequence). V lost 7 bases and J 6 bases, leaving 13 bases between the germline ends.

This chain uses TRBV20-1 with TRBJ1-1; D is unresolved. The CDR3 extends over 10 amino acids. V lost 4 bases to trimming and J lost 8 bases, with 8 bases between them. Germline CDR1 and CDR2: DFQATT and SNEGSKA (reference sequence). CDR3 sequence: CSAKREEAFF. The DNA of the CDR3 is TGCAGTGCTAAAAGGGAAGAAGCTTTCTTT.

The chain recombines TRBV6-6 with TRBJ1-5; 11 positions agree with TRBD1. This CDR3 is built from 16 residues. V was pared by 6 bases and J by 3 bases, with 7 bases of the junction left unmatched. Germline CDR1 reads MNHNY; CDR2 reads SVGAGI (reference sequence). CDR3 nucleotides: TGTGCCAGCAGACCAAGGACAGGGGGCCTCAATCAGCCCCAGCATTTT. Protein: CASRPRTGGLNQPQHF.

This chain uses TRBV13 with TRBJ2-3; D might be TRBD2 (6 bases). This CDR3 contains 13 residues. The V gene's germline CDR1 is PRHDT and CDR2 FYEKMQ (reference sequence). V was trimmed by 3 bases and J by 6 bases, leaving 10 bases between them. The CDR3 DNA reads TGTGCCAGCAGCTTCGGGGCGGGGGATACGCAGTATTTT. This gives the protein CASSFGAGDTQYF.

This chain joins TRBV30 and TRBJ2-5; no firm D call. The V gene's germline CDR1 is GTSNPN and CDR2 SVGIG (reference sequence). The CDR3 totals 11 residues. The ends were cut back, 1 base at V and 4 bases at J, with 4 bases in the middle. The CDR3: CAWSGGETQYF. CDR3 nucleotide sequence: TGTGCCTGGAGTGGGGGAGAGACCCAGTACTTC.

This clone has a single count. J is TRBJ2-1 and V is TRBV20-1, with D maybe TRBD2 (5 bases). This CDR3 contains 11 residues. Germline assignment: CDR1 DFQATT and CDR2 SNEGSKA (reference sequence). V was shortened by 4 bases and J by 7 bases, with 8 bases between the two germline ends. The chain's CDR3 is CSAISGNEQFF. The CDR3 DNA follows: TGCAGTGCTATATCGGGGAATGAGCAGTTCTTC.

The rearrangement links TRBV11-1 to TRBJ1-5; D not certain. The CDR3 contains 13 residues. Germline V lookup: CDR1 SGHAT, CDR2 FQDESV (reference sequence). The V gene lost 2 bases and the J gene lost 4 bases, with 6 bases spanning the gap. CDR3 in DNA: TGTGCCAGCAGCTTAAGAGGTAATCAGCCCCAGCATTTT. Its translation is CASSLRGNQPQHF. Full variable domain (rest looked up from reference TRBV11-1 and TRBJ1-5): EAEVAQSPRYKITEKSQAVAFWCDPISGHATLYWYRQILGQGPELLVQFQDESVVDDSQLPKDRFSAERLKGVDSTLKIQPAELGDSAMYLCASSLRGNQPQHFGDGTRLSIL.

The rearrangement links TRBV5-1 to TRBJ2-7; D may be TRBD1 (8 bases). The V end lost 1 base, the J end lost 5 bases, and 28 bases lay between the germline ends. Germline CDR1 reads SGHRS; CDR2 reads YFSETQ. The CDR3 covers 19 residues. CDR3 sequence reads: CASSLLRGATGTGGDEQYF. In nucleotides, the CDR3 is TGCGCCAGCAGCTTGTTACGGGGGGCAACCGGGACAGGCGGGGACGAGCAGTACTTC. Full variable domain (rest looked up from reference TRBV5-1 and TRBJ2-7): KAGVTQTPRYLIKTRGQQVTLSCSPISGHRSVSWYQQTPGQGLQFLFEYFSETQRNKGNFPGRFSGRQFSNSRSEMNVSTLELGDSALYLCASSLLRGATGTGGDEQYFGPGTRLTVT.

The genes are TRBV7-8 and TRBJ1-4; D might be TRBD1 (6 bases). V lost 10 bases to trimming and J lost 3 bases, with 15 bases between them. Germline CDR1 and CDR2: SGHVS and FQNEAQ. The CDR3 sequence is 14 residues long. CDR3 region: CATTSGQPNEKLFF. CDR3 DNA: TGTGCCACCACATCGGGACAACCTAATGAAAAACTGTTTTTT.

The chain employs TRBV11-2 and TRBJ2-1; TRBD1 matches 9 bases. The germline V gene has CDR1 SGHAT and CDR2 FQNNGV. This CDR3 is built from 19 residues. With 3 bases clipped from V and 4 bases from J, the junction kept 16 bases outside the gene matches. CDR3 coding DNA: TGTGCCAGCAGCTTGGGACAGGGAGAGGAGATTTGGTTTTACAATGAGCAGTTCTTC. Amino acids: CASSLGQGEEIWFYNEQFF.

CDR3 in amino acids: CASMEGNLETGYTF. Written as DNA, the CDR3 is TGCGCCAGCATGGAGGGCAACCTCGAGACGGGCTACACCTTC. The genes are TRBV5-1 and TRBJ1-2; no reliable D call. The CDR3 extends over 14 amino acids. Deletions cut 6 bases from V and 8 bases from J, with 20 bases between. Germline CDR1 SGHRS, CDR2 YFSETQ.

V usage is TRBV11-2 and J usage is TRBJ1-5, with TRBD1 identical over 9 bases. This CDR3 spans 15 amino acids. Germline V CDR1 and CDR2: SGHAT, FQNNGV. The V segment lost 5 bases and the J segment 2 bases; nucleotides outside the gene matches: 4. The CDR3 DNA reads as TGTGCCAGCAGCCTCAGGACAGGGGGCAATCAGCCCCAGCATTTT. This encodes CASSLRTGGNQPQHF.

V usage is TRBV6-2 or TRBV6-3 and J usage is TRBJ1-1; D ambiguous. V gave up 3 bases and J gave up 2 bases, with 10 bases separating them. Per the germline V gene, CDR1 is MNHEY and CDR2 is SVGEGT. This CDR3 contains 14 residues. The CDR3 nucleotides are TGTGCCAGCAGTTATGAAACAAGTAACACTGAAGCTTTCTTT. This sequence encodes CASSYETSNTEAFF.

This clone was detected only a few times. The chain is built from TRBV6-5 and TRBJ1-5, with D unresolved. Germline values: CDR1 MNHEY, CDR2 SVGAGI. Trimming took 10 bases from V and 6 from J, leaving 16 bases between them. This CDR3 comprises 13 residues. The CDR3 reads CATTLSGGQPQHF. The CDR3 region has the DNA TGTGCCACTACCCTCAGCGGAGGTCAGCCCCAGCATTTT.

V usage is TRBV7-2 and J usage is TRBJ1-5; D unclear. The length of the CDR3 is 14 residues. The germline V gene has CDR1 SGHTA and CDR2 FQGNSA. Trimming took off 2 bases at V and 5 bases at J, with 10 bases between the two ends. CDR3 nucleotides: TGTGCCAGCAGCTTAAACGGGCCGGATCAGCCCCAGCATTTT. It specifies CASSLNGPDQPQHF.